This T cell receptor (beta chain) was sequenced during a study of lymphopenia after photon versus proton radiotherapy. Overall study findings and caveats: Survival link was tested only in deceased patients; proton benefit remains a possibility. Relative stability marked proton patients; photon patients lost diversity and naive cells.

Profiled with immunoSEQ multiplex PCR; TCRdb holds only in-frame clones, not every one. The sample has tens of thousands of clones, approximately 86% seen once; the top ten hold over 9%. The germline V and J ends were trimmed by 2 bases and 3 bases, with 11 bases remaining between them. CDR1 is SGHTA and CDR2 is FQGNSA in the germline V gene. This CDR3 comprises 14 residues. Remarks on this clone: Its specificity is not known.

Sequenced here: peripheral blood, sampled from a patient treated with proton-based radiotherapy. The TCR sequence derives from a woman aged 70-85 years with pancreatic cancer. Some clones in this sample may be carry-over from other donors' samples. This chain joins TRBV7-2 and TRBJ2-7, with D tentatively TRBD2 (6 bases). CDR3 protein: CASSLTAGNYEQYF. The CDR3 nucleotides are TGTGCCAGCAGCTTAACGGCGGGGAACTACGAGCAGTACTTC.